A single sample gave rise to the 9 T cell receptor beta chains below, sequenced in a study of lymphopenia after photon versus proton radiotherapy. Assay: immunoSEQ multiplex PCR; the TCRdb copy retains only in-frame clones and omits some. The table lists around 29,000 clones, approximately 93% of them singletons, with 0.6% to 0.85% in the top ten. Here the sequenced sample was peripheral blood, taken from a patient treated with photon-based radiotherapy. Every receptor here comes from a woman aged 50 to 65 with cholangiocarcinoma.

This rearrangement joins TRBV19 to TRBJ1-1; a weak D match, TRBD1 (6 bases). The CDR3 has 14 amino acids. Germline CDR1 LNHDA, CDR2 SQIVND (reference sequence). Trimming left V 5 bases short and J 6 bases short, with 16 bases between. The CDR3 DNA follows: TGTGCCAGTAGTCTGTGGGGGGCCTCAGCTGAAGCTTTCTTT. Translating gives CASSLWGASAEAFF.

The J gene is TRBJ1-1, the V gene TRBV18; possible D gene TRBD1, 5 bases. This CDR3 comprises 14 residues. Trimming shortened V by 1 base and J by 4 bases, and 10 bases separated the two germline ends. Germline CDR1 KGHSH, CDR2 LQKENI. CDR3 in amino acids: CASSPQGGGTEAFF. The CDR3 DNA reads as TGTGCCAGCTCACCACAGGGCGGGGGCACTGAAGCTTTCTTT.

The V and J genes are TRBV5-6 and TRBJ1-6; the D is unclear. Per the germline V gene, CDR1 is SGHDT and CDR2 is YYEEEE. V gave up 0 bases and J gave up 0 bases, with 10 bases separating them. The CDR3 covers 17 residues. Here the CDR3 reads CASSLGHPSSYNSPLHF. The CDR3 DNA reads as TGTGCCAGCAGCTTGGGACACCCTAGCTCCTATAATTCACCCCTCCACTTT.

The chain recombines TRBV29-1 with TRBJ1-1; maybe TRBD1 (5 bases). CDR3 size: 16 residues. Trimming stripped 1 base from V and 3 bases from J, with 18 bases between. Germline V gene data show CDR1 as SQVTM and CDR2 as ANQGSEA. CDR3 loop: CSVEGAGDASDTEAFF. Here the CDR3 DNA reads TGCAGCGTTGAAGGGGCGGGGGATGCCTCCGACACTGAAGCTTTCTTT.

The chain recombines TRBV4-1 with TRBJ2-7; possibly TRBD1 for D (5 bases). This CDR3 spans 15 amino acids. The V end was cut by 1 base, the J end by 6 bases, with 16 bases between. The germline V gene has CDR1 MGHRA and CDR2 YSYEKL. The CDR3 reads CASSQVVRVFAEQYF. The CDR3 nucleotides read TGCGCCAGCAGCCAAGTGGTCAGGGTGTTTGCCGAGCAGTACTTC.

This clone was seen just once. The V gene is TRBV28, the J gene TRBJ2-5; D may be TRBD1 or TRBD2 (6 bases each). The CDR3 spans 14 residues. Per germline, CDR1 MDHEN and CDR2 SYDVKM. Trimming left V 6 bases short and J 0 bases short, with 11 bases between. CDR3 DNA: TGTGCCAGCAGGGTGGGGGGCTACCAAGAGACCCAGTACTTC. The encoded protein is CASRVGGYQETQYF.

The gene calls are TRBV25-1 and TRBJ2-7; TRBD1 aligns across 7 bases. The CDR3 covers 16 residues. Looked up from germline, CDR1 is MGHDK and CDR2 is SYGVNS. V shed 3 bases, J shed 2 bases, and the junction held 10 bases outside the gene matches. CDR3 region: CASSDRGDRDTYEQYF. The CDR3 DNA reads TGTGCCAGCAGTGACCGAGGCGACAGGGATACCTACGAGCAGTACTTC.

This clone was counted once. The rearrangement joins TRBV7-7 to TRBJ1-1; D uncertain. CDR3 length: 13 amino acids. Germline values: CDR1 SSHAT, CDR2 FNYEAQ (reference sequence). V was cut by 1 base and J by 5 bases, with 8 bases left in between. This CDR3 reads CASSLVEGTEAFF. CDR3 coding DNA: TGTGCCAGCAGCTTAGTTGAGGGAACTGAAGCTTTCTTT. Full variable domain (missing parts from reference TRBV7-7 and TRBJ1-1): GAGVSQSPRYKVTKRGQDVTLRCDPISSHATLYWYQQALGQGPEFLTYFNYEAQPDKSGLPSDRFSAERPEGSISTLTIQRTEQRDSAMYRCASSLVEGTEAFFGQGTRLTVV.

This rearrangement joins TRBV28 to TRBJ1-5, with D unresolved. The CDR3 has 16 amino acids. Germline V CDR1 and CDR2: MDHEN, SYDVKM. The V end was cut by 3 bases, the J end by 4 bases, with 16 bases between. The CDR3 region is CASSFRVFRNNQPQHF. DNA for the CDR3: TGTGCCAGCAGTTTTCGAGTGTTCAGGAATAATCAGCCCCAGCATTTT.